The 27 T cell receptor beta chains below all came from one sample that was sequenced in a study of CD8 T cells in Susac syndrome. RNA was extracted with the RNeasy kit, and a quantity of roughly 0.5 to 1 ug was reverse transcribed using random hexamers. TCRdb recomputed calls from the immunoSEQ multiplex PCR reads with MiXCR, one row per CDR3 protein. The table includes about 180,000 distinct CDR3 sequences, 93% detected once. Material for sequencing was CD4+ T cells from PBMCs. These TCRs come from a human donor with multiple sclerosis.

This sequence joins TRBV18 and TRBJ1-1; D gene ambiguous. In germline, CDR1 is KGHSH, CDR2 LQKENI. This CDR3 spans 13 amino acids. V dropped 4 bases and J dropped 4 bases, with 10 bases sitting between them. CDR3: CASSRERATEAFF. CDR3 in DNA: TGTGCCAGCTCACGGGAGAGGGCCACTGAAGCTTTCTTT.

The chain is built from TRBV3-1 and TRBJ2-7; 9 nucleotides agree with TRBD2. The CDR3 contains 15 residues. V shed 0 bases and J 3 bases; nucleotides not matched to a gene: 3. Germline V gene lookup returns CDR1 LGHDT and CDR2 YNNKEL (reference sequence). The DNA of the CDR3 is TGTGCCAGCAGCCAAGATCTGCGGGAGGGCTACGAGCAGTACTTC. Translation: CASSQDLREGYEQYF.

The chain joins TRBV5-1 to TRBJ2-5, with D hard to call. Germline-derived CDR1 and CDR2 are SGHRS and YFSETQ. This CDR3 contains 14 residues. V lost 0 bases to trimming and J lost 5 bases, with 11 bases between them. In DNA, the CDR3 is TGCGCCAGCAGCTTGGCTTCCAAACAGGAGACCCAGTACTTC. Its translation is CASSLASKQETQYF. The full variable domain, completed using reference TRBV5-1 and TRBJ2-5, is KAGVTQTPRYLIKTRGQQVTLSCSPISGHRSVSWYQQTPGQGLQFLFEYFSETQRNKGNFPGRFSGRQFSNSRSEMNVSTLELGDSALYLCASSLASKQETQYFGPGTRLLVL.

The rearrangement joins TRBV18 to TRBJ2-5, with unresolved D. Trimming removed 2 bases at V and 4 bases at J, with 8 bases between. Germline V gene data show CDR1 as KGHSH and CDR2 as LQKENI. This CDR3 is built from 13 residues. The CDR3 here is CASSPTERETQYF. Written as DNA, the CDR3 is TGTGCCAGCTCACCAACGGAGCGAGAGACCCAGTACTTC.

The CDR3 loop reads CASSVTGWSNEQFF. In DNA form, the CDR3 reads TGTGCCAGCAGCGTAACAGGGTGGTCGAATGAGCAGTTCTTC. The chain is built from TRBV9 and TRBJ2-1, with D possibly TRBD1 on 6 matching bases. Germline V gene sequence: CDR1 SGDLS, CDR2 YYNGEE. The CDR3 extends over 14 amino acids. Trimming stripped 1 base from V and 7 bases from J, with 12 bases between.

The V and J genes are TRBV19 and TRBJ1-4; D possibly corresponds to TRBD1 (6 bases). Trimming took 9 bases from V and 0 from J, leaving 17 bases between them. This CDR3 contains 16 residues. The V gene's germline CDR1 is LNHDA and CDR2 SQIVND (reference sequence). CDR3 bases: TGTGCCAGCAGTTGGACAGCCCACTCAACTAATGAAAAACTGTTTTTT. Its translation: CASSWTAHSTNEKLFF.

J is TRBJ2-1 and V is TRBV7-6, with TRBD1 identical over 9 bases. The junction had 6 bases not matched to a gene; V was cut back by 5 bases and J by 1 base. The germline CDR1 and CDR2 sequences are SGHVS and FNYEAQ. This CDR3 spans 16 amino acids. The CDR3 sequence is CASSHTGGASYNEQFF. In DNA form, the CDR3 reads TGTGCCAGCAGCCATACAGGGGGCGCTTCCTACAATGAGCAGTTCTTC.

The chain carries TRBV3-1 and TRBJ1-6, with 7 bases identical to TRBD1. This CDR3 has 14 residues. V shed 3 bases and J 6 bases; nucleotides not matched to a gene: 2. The germline V gene has CDR1 LGHDT and CDR2 YNNKEL (reference sequence). The CDR3 DNA is TGTGCCAGCAGCCACGGGACAGCTAATTCACCCCTCCACTTT. Translation gives CASSHGTANSPLHF.

The rearrangement links TRBV12-3 or TRBV12-4 to TRBJ1-2; possibly TRBD1 for D (5 bases). CDR3 size: 13 residues. V lost 6 bases, J lost 6 bases, and 14 bases lay in between. The CDR3: CASRPDRINGYTF. The CDR3 bases are TGTGCCAGCAGACCTGACAGAATCAATGGCTACACCTTC.

The rearrangement links TRBV29-1 to TRBJ2-3, with D tentatively TRBD1 (6 bases). CDR1 is SQVTM and CDR2 is ANQGSEA in the germline V gene. V gave up 4 bases and J gave up 4 bases, with 9 bases separating them. The CDR3 contains 12 residues. Here the CDR3 DNA reads TGCAGCGTTGGACAGGCTTCAGATACGCAGTATTTT. Its translation is CSVGQASDTQYF.

CDR3 region: CASSYFQETQYF. As DNA, the CDR3 is TGTGCCAGCAGTTACTTCCAAGAGACCCAGTACTTC. V gene TRBV6-2 or TRBV6-3 combines with J gene TRBJ2-5; no definite D call. The V gene's germline CDR1 is MNHEY and CDR2 SVGEGT. V shed 1 base and J shed 1 base, with 1 base lying between them. CDR3 size: 12 residues.

The rearrangement joins TRBV20-1 to TRBJ2-7, with 7 bases fitting TRBD1. The V segment lost 7 bases and the J segment 0 bases; nucleotides outside the gene matches: 9. The CDR3 spans 14 residues. Germline CDR1 reads DFQATT; CDR2 reads SNEGSKA (reference sequence). CDR3 protein: CSVSRDRSSYEQYF. CDR3 DNA: TGCAGTGTTTCCCGGGACAGAAGCTCCTACGAGCAGTACTTC.

This clonotype was counted a single time. This rearrangement joins TRBV3-1 to TRBJ2-3, with 12 bases matching TRBD2. This CDR3 comprises 17 residues. Unmatched junction bases numbered 9, after V lost 5 bases and J lost 3 bases. Germline CDR1 and CDR2: LGHDT and YNNKEL (reference sequence). CDR3 region: CASSETASGGVTDTQYF. CDR3 nucleotide sequence: TGTGCCAGCAGCGAAACTGCTAGCGGGGGGGTAACAGATACGCAGTATTTT.

V is TRBV11-2 and J is TRBJ2-7, with D uncertain. This CDR3 spans 16 amino acids. Per germline, CDR1 SGHAT and CDR2 FQNNGV. V was trimmed by 5 bases and J by 3 bases, leaving 20 bases between them. The CDR3 DNA follows: TGTGCCAGCAGCCCGATTAGGCGGACCACCGACTACGAGCAGTACTTC. This gives the protein CASSPIRRTTDYEQYF. The full variable domain, rest sourced from reference TRBV11-2 and TRBJ2-7, is EAGVAQSPRYKIIEKRQSVAFWCNPISGHATLYWYQQILGQGPKLLIQFQNNGVVDDSQLPKDRFSAERLKGVDSTLKIQPAKLEDSAVYLCASSPIRRTTDYEQYFGPGTRLTVT.

J is TRBJ1-4 and V is TRBV3-1, with TRBD1 as a possible D gene (6 bases). The V end was cut by 3 bases, the J end by 0 bases, with 20 bases between. The CDR3 is 19 residues long. Germline lookup yields CDR1 LGHDT and CDR2 YNNKEL (reference sequence). The DNA for the CDR3 is TGTGCCAGCAGCCATGTGGCCGGGGGCCACAGCGCAACTAATGAAAAACTGTTTTTT. Translating it yields CASSHVAGGHSATNEKLFF. Complete variable domain (other parts from reference TRBV3-1 and TRBJ1-4): DTAVSQTPKYLVTQMGNDKSIKCEQNLGHDTMYWYKQDSKKFLKIMFSYNNKELIINETVPNRFSPKSPDKAHLNLHINSLELGDSAVYFCASSHVAGGHSATNEKLFFGSGTQLSVL.

The CDR3 region has the DNA TGTGCCACCAGCAGAGATATGGGGATCAATCAGCCCCAGCATTTT. Encoded protein: CATSRDMGINQPQHF. The chain uses TRBV15 and TRBJ1-5; no reliable D call. CDR1 and CDR2 from the germline V gene are LNHNV and YYDKDF (reference sequence). The CDR3 has 15 residues. The V gene lost 0 bases and the J gene lost 3 bases, with 9 bases spanning the gap.

This chain links TRBV23-1 with TRBJ1-3; D perhaps matches TRBD1 (5 bases). TRBV23-1 is an open reading frame, and its role is uncertain. The CDR3 totals 15 residues. Trimming took off 6 bases at V and 0 bases at J, with 12 bases between the two ends. In nucleotides, the CDR3 is TGCGCCAGCAGCCAGGGACGGACCTCTGGAAACACCATATATTTT. It specifies CASSQGRTSGNTIYF.

This chain joins TRBV2 and TRBJ2-7; D is undetermined. Between the trimmed V and J ends, which lost 3 bases and 4 bases, there was a span of 16 bases. This CDR3 has 15 amino acids. From germline, CDR1 is SNHLY and CDR2 FYNNEI. The CDR3 spells CASSELVQNYYEQYF. The CDR3, as DNA: TGTGCCAGCAGTGAGCTAGTACAGAATTATTACGAGCAGTACTTC. Using reference TRBV2 and TRBJ2-7 for the parts outside the CDR3, the full variable domain is EPEVTQTPSHQVTQMGQEVILRCVPISNHLYFYWYRQILGQKVEFLVSFYNNEISEKSEIFDDQFSVERPDGSNFTLKIRSTKLEDSAMYFCASSELVQNYYEQYFGPGTRLTVT.

The V and J genes are TRBV20-1 and TRBJ2-1, with a possible D match to TRBD2 (6 bases). The V end lost 3 bases, the J end lost 4 bases, and 7 bases lay between the germline ends. The CDR3 covers 12 residues. The germline V gene has CDR1 DFQATT and CDR2 SNEGSKA (reference sequence). CDR3 sequence (DNA): TGCAGTGCTAGCGGGAGTTACAATGAGCAGTTCTTC. Translation gives CSASGSYNEQFF.

The gene calls are TRBV3-1 and TRBJ2-5; no definite D call. The length of the CDR3 is 12 residues. From germline, CDR1 is LGHDT and CDR2 YNNKEL (reference sequence). The V end lost 5 bases, the J end lost 7 bases, and 11 bases lay between the germline ends. The CDR3 DNA reads as TGTGCCAGCAGCGATCTTACGTGGACCCAGTACTTC. The encoded protein is CASSDLTWTQYF.

This clonotype was observed a single time. The chain employs TRBV9 and TRBJ1-2; possibly TRBD1 for D (5 bases). V was pared by 0 bases and J by 4 bases, with 10 bases between. The CDR3 is 14 residues long. The germline V gene has CDR1 SGDLS and CDR2 YYNGEE. This CDR3 is CASSVVPGGYGYTF. CDR3 DNA sequence: TGTGCCAGCAGCGTAGTCCCGGGGGGCTATGGCTACACCTTC.

The chain is built from TRBV7-2 and TRBJ2-7; 8 positions match TRBD2. Germline V gene lookup returns CDR1 SGHTA and CDR2 FQGNSA. The V segment lost 5 bases and the J segment 2 bases; nucleotides outside the gene matches: 8. The CDR3 spans 15 residues. In DNA form, the CDR3 reads TGTGCCAGCAGCCGTACTAGCGGTCCGACCTACGAGCAGTACTTC. Its protein is CASSRTSGPTYEQYF.

The chain joins TRBV18 to TRBJ2-5; D is undetermined. The CDR3 spans 13 residues. Trimming pared 3 bases from V and 5 bases from J, leaving 10 bases between. CDR1 and CDR2 from the germline V gene are KGHSH and LQKENI. The CDR3, as DNA: TGTGCCAGCTCACCGACGACTGGGGAGACCCAGTACTTC. Translating gives CASSPTTGETQYF.

The genes are TRBV18 and TRBJ2-1; D might be TRBD1 (6 bases). CDR1 is KGHSH, CDR2 LQKENI, per germline. The CDR3 covers 13 residues. Trimming took 3 bases from V and 10 from J, leaving 13 bases between them. The CDR3 sequence is CASSPDRTAEQFF. Here the CDR3 DNA reads TGTGCCAGCTCACCGGACAGAACAGCCGAGCAGTTCTTC.

The sample holds one count of this clonotype. The chain couples TRBV20-1 to TRBJ1-2; a possible D gene is TRBD1 (6 bases). CDR3 size: 11 residues. V was trimmed by 7 bases and J by 8 bases, leaving 14 bases between them. Germline V gene sequence: CDR1 DFQATT, CDR2 SNEGSKA (reference sequence). CDR3 in DNA: TGCAGTGTTTCCAAAACAGGGGGCTACACCTTC. Its translation: CSVSKTGGYTF.

The table lists this clonotype with a few counts. The chain is built from TRBV11-2 and TRBJ2-5; 9 nucleotides match TRBD2. V gave up 0 bases and J gave up 12 bases; unmatched junction bases: 11. Germline CDR1 SGHAT, CDR2 FQNNGV. This CDR3 region has 15 residues. As DNA, the CDR3 is TGTGCCAGCAGCTTAGACCCCCTAGCGGGGCCCGGGGAGTACTTC. Protein: CASSLDPLAGPGEYF.

J is TRBJ2-4 and V is TRBV28, with 9 bases matching TRBD1. This CDR3 region has 13 residues. Per germline, CDR1 MDHEN and CDR2 SYDVKM. V trimming: 8 bases; J trimming: 6 bases; junction bases outside the gene matches: 5. The CDR3 spells CASQTGGRNIQYF. In DNA form, the CDR3 reads TGTGCCAGCCAGACAGGGGGGAGAAACATTCAGTACTTC.